A selection of T cell receptor beta chains follows, all from one sample in a study of spatial heterogeneity in lung cancer. TCRdb ran MiXCR on the 5' RACE reads and lists one entry per CDR3 protein. The sample gives 40,000 or so distinct CDR3 sequences, 5.2% of which show up once; about a quarter is in the top ten. The sample was PBMCs, taken at surgery. These receptors were taken from a female donor with early-stage non-small cell lung cancer. The CDR3 runs from the conserved cysteine through the conserved F or W. D genes are given only for firm matches.

j_call | d_call | v_call | cdr3_aa
TRBJ2-7 | . | TRBV4-2 | CASSRGAGLEQYF
TRBJ2-1 | TRBD2 | TRBV28 | CASSTRTSGYNEQFF
TRBJ2-7 | . | TRBV4-2 | CASSQAGISYEQYF
TRBJ2-7 | . | TRBV5-6 | CASSPAQNYEQYF
TRBJ2-7 | TRBD1 | TRBV7-9 | CASSQSAGTGVSYEQYF
TRBJ1-2 | . | TRBV10-3 | CAISESSQDDGYTF
TRBJ2-5 | TRBD1 | TRBV6-2/TRBV6-3 | CASSYDWGQGLRVGTQYF
TRBJ1-1 | TRBD1 | TRBV30 | CAFGGTGEAFF
TRBJ1-3 | . | TRBV6-5 | CASTQGGGNTIYF
TRBJ2-2 | . | TRBV27 | CASMGAGNTGELFF
TRBJ1-1 | . | TRBV5-6 | CASSLGVNRFTEAFF
TRBJ2-5 | TRBD2 | TRBV3-1 | CASSSGTAWTSLESETQYF
TRBJ2-3 | TRBD2 | TRBV2 | CASSPGTSGDTQYF
TRBJ2-1 | TRBD2 | TRBV4-2 | CASSQETSGGLYNEQFF
TRBJ2-4 | . | TRBV6-6 | CASSPPQRGPKNIQYF
TRBJ1-2 | . | TRBV20-1 | CSARTTPGGLGKVYTF
TRBJ1-3 | . | TRBV5-1 | CASSLVSGAFGNTIYF
TRBJ1-4 | . | TRBV4-1 | CASSQEHPIATNEKLFF
TRBJ2-1 | TRBD2 | TRBV25-1 | CASSGPGLAGANEQFF
TRBJ2-3 | TRBD2 | TRBV11-2 | CASSLQRGGSDTQYF
TRBJ2-3 | . | TRBV20-1 | CSARDLRLDSDTQYF
TRBJ1-2 | . | TRBV14 | CASSQVGYGYTF
TRBJ1-4 | . | TRBV7-8 | CASSPTRSGRSEKLFF
TRBJ2-3 | . | TRBV4-1 | CASSQEVRGLRTDTQYF
TRBJ1-2 | . | TRBV28 | CASSPDSYYGYTF
TRBJ1-2 | . | TRBV15 | CATSRDQGEGGYTF